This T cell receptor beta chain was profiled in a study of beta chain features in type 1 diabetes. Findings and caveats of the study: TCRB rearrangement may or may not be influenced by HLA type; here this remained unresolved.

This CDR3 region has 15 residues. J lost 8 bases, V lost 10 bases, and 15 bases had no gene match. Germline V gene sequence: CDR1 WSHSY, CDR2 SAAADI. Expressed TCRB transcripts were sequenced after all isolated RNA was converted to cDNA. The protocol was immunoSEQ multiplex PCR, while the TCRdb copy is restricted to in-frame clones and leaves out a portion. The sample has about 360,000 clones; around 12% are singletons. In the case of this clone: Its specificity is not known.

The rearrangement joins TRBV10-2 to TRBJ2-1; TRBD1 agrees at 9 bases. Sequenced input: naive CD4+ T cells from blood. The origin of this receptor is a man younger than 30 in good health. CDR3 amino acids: CATKPGTGRNDEQFF. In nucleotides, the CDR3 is TGCGCCACCAAACCCGGGACAGGGAGGAATGATGAGCAGTTCTTC.